This T cell receptor (beta chain) was sequenced in a study of blood T cell repertoires in COVID-19. Germline assignment: CDR1 MNHEY and CDR2 SVGEGT. Trimming pared 3 bases from V and 5 bases from J, leaving 16 bases between. The CDR3 runs 15 residues. The assay was immunoSEQ multiplex PCR, and TCRdb's table has in-frame clones only and misses some. In the table there are some 80,000 clones, 75% to 90% of which are singletons. The sequenced sample was peripheral blood. This rearrangement joins TRBV6-2 or TRBV6-3 to TRBJ2-5; tentative D call: TRBD1 (6 bases). The TCR was taken from a human donor in a cohort sampled during active COVID-19. The CDR3 DNA is TGTGCCAGCAGTTATGGGGGCTCTAGGGGGGAGACCCAGTACTTC. Its translation: CASSYGGSRGETQYF.